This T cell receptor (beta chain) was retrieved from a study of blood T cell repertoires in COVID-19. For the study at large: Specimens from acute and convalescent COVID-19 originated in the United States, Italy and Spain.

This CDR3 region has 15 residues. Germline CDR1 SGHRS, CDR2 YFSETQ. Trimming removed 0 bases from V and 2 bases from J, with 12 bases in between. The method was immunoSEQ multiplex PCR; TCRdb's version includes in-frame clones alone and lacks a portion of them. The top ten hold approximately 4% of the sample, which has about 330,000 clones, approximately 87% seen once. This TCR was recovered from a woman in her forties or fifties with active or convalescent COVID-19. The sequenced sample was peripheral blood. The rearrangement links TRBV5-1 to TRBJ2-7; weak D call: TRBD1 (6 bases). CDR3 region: CASSLVADSTYEQYF. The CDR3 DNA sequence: TGCGCCAGCAGCTTGGTGGCGGACAGCACCTACGAGCAGTACTTC.